This T cell receptor (beta chain) appears in the sequencing data of a study of CD8 T cells in Susac syndrome. CD8+ and CD4+ T cells from blood underwent TCR beta sequencing. The authors negatively isolated CD8+ and CD4+ T cells and FACS-enriched TEMRA cells. From germline, CDR1 is SGDLS and CDR2 YYNGEE. V was clipped by 3 bases and J by 2 bases; unmatched bases: 0. The CDR3 spans 15 residues. Reverse transcription of roughly 0.5 to 1 ug RNA was performed with random hexamers. TCR beta CDR3 was amplified by immunoSEQ multiplex PCR. This amplification extended across 54 Vbeta and 13 Jbeta segments. One entry per CDR3 protein results from TCRdb running MiXCR on the immunoSEQ multiplex PCR reads. This sample has some 300,000 distinct CDR3 sequences, with 75% to 90% found just once.

This TCR was sampled from a human donor with multiple sclerosis. The chain combines TRBV9 with TRBJ2-6; 9 nucleotides agree with TRBD2. The source material was CD8+ T cells from PBMCs. Here the CDR3 DNA reads TGTGCCAGCAGCGGGACTAGCGCTGGGGCCAACGTCCTGACTTTC. It encodes CASSGTSAGANVLTF.